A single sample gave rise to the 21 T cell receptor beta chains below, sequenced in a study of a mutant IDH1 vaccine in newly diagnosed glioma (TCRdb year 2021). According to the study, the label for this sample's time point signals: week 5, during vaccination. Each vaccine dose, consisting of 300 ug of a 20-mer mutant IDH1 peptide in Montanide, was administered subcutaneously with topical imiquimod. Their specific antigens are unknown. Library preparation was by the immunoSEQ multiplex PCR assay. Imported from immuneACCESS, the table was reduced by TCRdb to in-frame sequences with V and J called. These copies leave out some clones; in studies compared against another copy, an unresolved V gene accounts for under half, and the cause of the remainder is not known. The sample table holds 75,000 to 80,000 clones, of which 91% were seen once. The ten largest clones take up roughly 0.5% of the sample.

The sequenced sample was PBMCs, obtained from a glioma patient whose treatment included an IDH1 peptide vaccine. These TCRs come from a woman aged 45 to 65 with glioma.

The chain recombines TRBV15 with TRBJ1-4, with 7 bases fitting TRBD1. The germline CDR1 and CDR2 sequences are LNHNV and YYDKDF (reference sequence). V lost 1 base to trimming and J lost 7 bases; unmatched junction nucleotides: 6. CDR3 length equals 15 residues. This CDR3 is CATSRVTGDGEKLFF. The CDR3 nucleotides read TGTGCCACCAGCAGAGTCACAGGGGATGGTGAAAAACTGTTTTTT.

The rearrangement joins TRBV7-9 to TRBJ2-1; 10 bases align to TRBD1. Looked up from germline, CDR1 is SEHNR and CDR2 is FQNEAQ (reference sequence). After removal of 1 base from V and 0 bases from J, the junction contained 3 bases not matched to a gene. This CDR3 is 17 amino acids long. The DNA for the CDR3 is TGTGCCAGCAGCTTAGGACAGGGGGCCGGCTCCTACAATGAGCAGTTCTTC. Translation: CASSLGQGAGSYNEQFF.

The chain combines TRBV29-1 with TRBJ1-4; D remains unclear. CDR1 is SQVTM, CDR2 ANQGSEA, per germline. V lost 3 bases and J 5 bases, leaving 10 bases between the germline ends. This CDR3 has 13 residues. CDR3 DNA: TGCAGCGTTGATTTGGGCCCGAATGAAAAACTGTTTTTT. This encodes CSVDLGPNEKLFF. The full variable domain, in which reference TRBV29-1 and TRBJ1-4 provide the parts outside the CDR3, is SAVISQKPSRDICQRGTSLTIQCQVDSQVTMMFWYRQQPGQSLTLIATANQGSEATYESGFVIDKFPISRPNLTFSTLTVSNMSPEDSSIYLCSVDLGPNEKLFFGSGTQLSVL.

CDR3 DNA sequence: TGTGCCAGCAGCCGGAGGACAGGGGGCAACACCGGGGAGCTGTTTTTT. Residues: CASSRRTGGNTGELFF. V gene TRBV7-9 combines with J gene TRBJ2-2, with TRBD1 identical over 11 bases. V trimming: 5 bases; J trimming: 2 bases; junction bases outside the gene matches: 4. Germline loops: CDR1 SEHNR, CDR2 FQNEAQ (reference sequence). The CDR3 is made up of 16 amino acids.

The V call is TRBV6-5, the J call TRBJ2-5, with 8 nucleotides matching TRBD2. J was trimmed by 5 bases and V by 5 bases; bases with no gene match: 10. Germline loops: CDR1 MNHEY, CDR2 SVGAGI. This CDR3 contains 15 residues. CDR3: CASSASAGAGETQYF. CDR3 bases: TGTGCCAGCAGTGCTTCAGCGGGGGCGGGGGAGACCCAGTACTTC.

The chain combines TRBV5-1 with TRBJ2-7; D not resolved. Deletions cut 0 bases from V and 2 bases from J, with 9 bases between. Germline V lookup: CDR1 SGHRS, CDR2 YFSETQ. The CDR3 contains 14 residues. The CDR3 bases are TGCGCCAGCAGCTTGGGGCGGTTAACCTACGAGCAGTACTTC. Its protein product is CASSLGRLTYEQYF.

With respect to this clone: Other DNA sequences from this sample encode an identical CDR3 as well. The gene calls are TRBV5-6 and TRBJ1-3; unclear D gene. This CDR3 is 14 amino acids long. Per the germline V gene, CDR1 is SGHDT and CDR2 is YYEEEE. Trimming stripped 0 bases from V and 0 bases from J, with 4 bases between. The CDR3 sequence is CASSLGSSGNTIYF. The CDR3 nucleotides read TGTGCCAGCAGCTTGGGCAGCTCTGGAAACACCATATATTTT. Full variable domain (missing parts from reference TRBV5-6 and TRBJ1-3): DAGVTQSPTHLIKTRGQQVTLRCSPKSGHDTVSWYQQALGQGPQFIFQYYEEEERQRGNFPDRFSGHQFPNYSSELNVNALLLGDSALYLCASSLGSSGNTIYFGEGSWLTVV.

The CDR3 sequence: CASRTGAGYNEQFF. The CDR3 region has the DNA TGTGCCAGCAGAACGGGGGCTGGTTACAATGAGCAGTTCTTC. This chain joins TRBV2 and TRBJ2-1; the D call may be TRBD1 or TRBD2 (6 bases each). This CDR3 is built from 14 residues. Trimming removed 6 bases at V and 4 bases at J, with 13 bases between. Germline V gene data show CDR1 as SNHLY and CDR2 as FYNNEI. Full variable domain (outside the CDR3, taken from reference TRBV2 and TRBJ2-1): EPEVTQTPSHQVTQMGQEVILRCVPISNHLYFYWYRQILGQKVEFLVSFYNNEISEKSEIFDDQFSVERPDGSNFTLKIRSTKLEDSAMYFCASRTGAGYNEQFFGPGTRLTVL.

DNA of the CDR3: TGTGCCAGCAGTTTATCGCAGGGTCTGAGCAATCAGCCCCAGCATTTT. This sequence encodes CASSLSQGLSNQPQHF. The chain employs TRBV27 and TRBJ1-5, with TRBD1 as a possible D gene (5 bases). Germline V gene sequence: CDR1 MNHEY, CDR2 SMNVEV (reference sequence). The CDR3 has 16 residues. Trimming removed 0 bases from V and 1 base from J, with 10 bases in between.

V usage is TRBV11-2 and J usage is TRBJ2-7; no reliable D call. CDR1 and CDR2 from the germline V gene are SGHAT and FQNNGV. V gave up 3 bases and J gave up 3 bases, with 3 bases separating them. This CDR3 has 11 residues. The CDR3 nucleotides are TGTGCCAGCAGCTTCTACTACGAGCAGTACTTC. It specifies CASSFYYEQYF.

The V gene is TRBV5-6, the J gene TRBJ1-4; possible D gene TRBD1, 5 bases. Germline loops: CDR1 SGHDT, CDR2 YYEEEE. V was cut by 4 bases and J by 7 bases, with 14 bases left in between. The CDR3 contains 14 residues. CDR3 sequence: CASSRRATTEKLFF. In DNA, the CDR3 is TGTGCCAGCAGCCGCAGGGCTACGACTGAAAAACTGTTTTTT.

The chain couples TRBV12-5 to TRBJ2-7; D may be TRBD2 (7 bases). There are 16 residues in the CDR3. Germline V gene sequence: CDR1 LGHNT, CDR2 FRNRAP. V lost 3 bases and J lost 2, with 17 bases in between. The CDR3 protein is CASGFRGGGPTYEQYF. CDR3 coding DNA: TGTGCTAGTGGTTTCAGAGGGGGAGGGCCAACCTACGAGCAGTACTTC.

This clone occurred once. As DNA, the CDR3 is TGTGCCAGTGGAAGGGGGTTTCAGCCCCAGCATTTT. Amino acids: CASGRGFQPQHF. The chain uses TRBV19 and TRBJ1-5; tentatively, D is TRBD1 (6 bases). The V gene's germline CDR1 is LNHDA and CDR2 SQIVND (reference sequence). V gave up 8 bases and J gave up 6 bases, with 11 bases separating them. The CDR3 consists of 12 residues.

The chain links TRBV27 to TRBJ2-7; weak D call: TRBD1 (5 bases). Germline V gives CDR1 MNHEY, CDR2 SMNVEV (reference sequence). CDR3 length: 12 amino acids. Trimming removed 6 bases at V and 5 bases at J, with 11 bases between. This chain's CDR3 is CASSSGIHEQYF. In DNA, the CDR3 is TGTGCCAGCAGCTCAGGGATACACGAGCAGTACTTC.

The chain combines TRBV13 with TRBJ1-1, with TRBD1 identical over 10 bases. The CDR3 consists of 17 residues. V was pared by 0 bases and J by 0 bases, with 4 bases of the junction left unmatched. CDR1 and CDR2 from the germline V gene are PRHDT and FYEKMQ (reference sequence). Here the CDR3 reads CASSLGPGQGLNTEAFF. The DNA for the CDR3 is TGTGCCAGCAGCTTAGGCCCGGGACAGGGGTTGAACACTGAAGCTTTCTTT.

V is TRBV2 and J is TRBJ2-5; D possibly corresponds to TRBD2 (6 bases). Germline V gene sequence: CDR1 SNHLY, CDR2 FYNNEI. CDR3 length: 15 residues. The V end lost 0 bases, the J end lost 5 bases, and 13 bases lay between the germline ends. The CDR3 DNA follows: TGTGCCAGCAGTGAAGCGCCGACTAGGGTCGAGACCCAGTACTTC. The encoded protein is CASSEAPTRVETQYF.

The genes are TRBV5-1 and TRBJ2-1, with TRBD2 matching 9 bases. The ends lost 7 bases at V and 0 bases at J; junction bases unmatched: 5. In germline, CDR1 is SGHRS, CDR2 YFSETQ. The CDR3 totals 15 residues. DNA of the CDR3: TGCGCCAGCGGTAGCGGGAGAACCTCCTACAATGAGCAGTTCTTC. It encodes CASGSGRTSYNEQFF. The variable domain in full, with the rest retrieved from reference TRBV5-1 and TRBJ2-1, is KAGVTQTPRYLIKTRGQQVTLSCSPISGHRSVSWYQQTPGQGLQFLFEYFSETQRNKGNFPGRFSGRQFSNSRSEMNVSTLELGDSALYLCASGSGRTSYNEQFFGPGTRLTVL.

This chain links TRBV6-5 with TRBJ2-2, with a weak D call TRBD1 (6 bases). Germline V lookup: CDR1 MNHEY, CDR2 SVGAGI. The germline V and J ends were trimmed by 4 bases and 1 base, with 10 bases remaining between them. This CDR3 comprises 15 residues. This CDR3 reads CASSFRGVNTGELFF. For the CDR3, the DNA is TGTGCCAGCAGTTTCAGGGGCGTGAACACCGGGGAGCTGTTTTTT.

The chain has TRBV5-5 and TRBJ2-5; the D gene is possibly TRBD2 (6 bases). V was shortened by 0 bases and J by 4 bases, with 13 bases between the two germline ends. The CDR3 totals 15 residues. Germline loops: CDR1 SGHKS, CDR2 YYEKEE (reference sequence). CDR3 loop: CASSLVASVGETQYF. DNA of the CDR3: TGTGCCAGCAGCTTGGTAGCTAGCGTTGGAGAGACCCAGTACTTC.

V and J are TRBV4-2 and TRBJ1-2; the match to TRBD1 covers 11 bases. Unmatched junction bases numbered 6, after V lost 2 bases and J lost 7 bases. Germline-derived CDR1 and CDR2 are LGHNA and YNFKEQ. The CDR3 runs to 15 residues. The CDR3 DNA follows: TGTGCCAGCAGCCAACGGGGACAGGGGGATTTTGGCTACACCTTC. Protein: CASSQRGQGDFGYTF.

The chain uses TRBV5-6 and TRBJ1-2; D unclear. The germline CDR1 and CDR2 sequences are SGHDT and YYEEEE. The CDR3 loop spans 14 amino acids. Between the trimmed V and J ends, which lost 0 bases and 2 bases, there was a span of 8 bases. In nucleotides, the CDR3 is TGTGCCAGCAGCTTGGTAGGGAGAAACTATGGCTACACCTTC. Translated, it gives CASSLVGRNYGYTF.